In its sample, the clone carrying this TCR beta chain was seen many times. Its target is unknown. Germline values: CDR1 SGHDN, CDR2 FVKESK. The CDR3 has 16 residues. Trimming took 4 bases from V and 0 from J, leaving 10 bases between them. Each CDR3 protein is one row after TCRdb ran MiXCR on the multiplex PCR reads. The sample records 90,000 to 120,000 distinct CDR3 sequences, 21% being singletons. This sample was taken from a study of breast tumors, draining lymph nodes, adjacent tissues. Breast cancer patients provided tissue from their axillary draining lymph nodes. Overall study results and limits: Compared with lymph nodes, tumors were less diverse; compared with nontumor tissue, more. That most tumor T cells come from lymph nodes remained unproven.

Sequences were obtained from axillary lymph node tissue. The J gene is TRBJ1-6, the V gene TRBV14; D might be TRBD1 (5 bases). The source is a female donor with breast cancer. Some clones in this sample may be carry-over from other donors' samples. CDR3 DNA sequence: TGTGCCAGCAGCCGGGACGTCCGCTCCTATAATTCACCCCTCCACTTT. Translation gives CASSRDVRSYNSPLHF.